This T cell receptor beta chain stems from a study of cytomegalovirus exposure and HLA in healthy donors (dated by TCRdb to about 2017). At the level of the whole study: A later analysis indicated that the 120 validation repertoires were generated on the platform also employed for the 700 or so repertoires of the first cohort. The study combined high-throughput TCR immunosequencing, statistical association of individual TCRs with disease status, and machine learning to predict cytomegalovirus infection status. The study was designed to test whether signatures of past pathogen exposure could be identified by cataloging public T cell receptors. Along with the approximately 700-subject first cohort, a separate validation cohort of over 90 different subjects was used. Broader findings and caveats from the paper: The authors suggested that the approach could potentially be extended to other disease states and immunological phenotypes. Of the cluster scores, 90% to 95% were above 0 in a later analysis, which found that TCRs clustered in the first cohort also tended to co-occur in the roughly 130 validation repertoires. Most TCR sequences were observed very rarely across donors, whereas some public TCRs were present in many individuals. In vitro tests confirmed that a few of the cytomegalovirus-associated TCR beta chains recognize cytomegalovirus antigens. A later analysis had no HLA typing for the validation cohort, so co-occurrence there was scored across all 130 or so repertoires. The study gave a list of more than 150 TCR beta chains associated with cytomegalovirus. In both the original and validation cohorts, the classifier was reported to diagnose cytomegalovirus status with high specificity and sensitivity.

The donors were included in the validation cohort of over a hundred subjects, a group kept apart from the roughly 680-subject first cohort. Libraries were prepared through the immunoSEQ multiplex PCR assay. The authors processed their data as follows. To diagnose cytomegalovirus status from the catalog of TCR beta chain sequences, a statistical classification framework was built. TCRdb obtained this table from immuneACCESS and retained in-frame rearrangements with V and J assigned. These tables miss some clones; where compared with another copy, unresolved V genes account for less than half of the shortfall, and the remainder is unexplained. Clone size and V and J calls were adopted from that table, with D and trimming inferred from the DNA. The sample table holds under 300,000 clones, of which approximately 86% were seen once. The top ten clonotypes cover 1% to 1.5% of the sample. Points on this clone: The specificity of this receptor is unknown. Per-nucleotide qualities are absent, and no much larger clonotype sits a single base away.

This TCR was recovered from a young woman in good health and CMV-seropositive. Sample: PBMCs.

The DNA reads TGTGCCAGTAGTGTGACAGAGAACTATGGCTACACCTTC. Its protein is CASSVTENYGYTF. This chain is built from TRBV19 and TRBJ1-2; TRBD1 might be the D gene, on 5 matching bases. The CDR3 contains 13 residues, cysteine and phenylalanine counted. Only the CDR3 DNA stays, 39 bases, in frame from base 1. The germline ends are 9 bases apart after V is trimmed by 5 bases and J by 2 bases. CDR1 LNHDA and CDR2 SQIVND were looked up in the germline V gene (reference sequence).